This T cell receptor (beta chain) originates from a study of STAT3 mutations in large granular lymphocyte leukemia. Study-wide context: Canonical activating STAT3 mutations were detected in roughly half of the longitudinally sequenced T-LGLL patients.

Study observations and caveats: At least one immunodominant TCR beta clonotype appeared in every T-cell large granular lymphocyte leukemia patient.

The method was immunoSEQ multiplex PCR; TCRdb's version includes in-frame clones alone and lacks a portion of them. The repertoire holds approximately 43,000 clones, with about 81% as singletons. Concerning this clone: Antigen unknown.

V was shortened by 4 bases and J by 0 bases, with 12 bases between the two germline ends. This CDR3 is 14 amino acids long. In germline, CDR1 is GTSNPN, CDR2 SVGIG (reference sequence). This chain joins TRBV30 and TRBJ1-1; perhaps TRBD1 as D (6 bases). Sequences were obtained from PBMCs. This receptor was obtained from a human donor with T large granular lymphocyte leukemia. Some clones in this sample may be carry-over from other donors' samples. CDR3: CAWMGGPMNTEAFF. As DNA, the CDR3 is TGTGCCTGGATGGGGGGCCCCATGAACACTGAAGCTTTCTTT.